This T cell receptor (beta chain) was documented in a study of blood T cells in healthy people across ages. Alongside a J-beta primer mix, a sample-barcoded 5' primer served in a second PCR lasting about 7 to 12 cycles. TCRdb redid the calling of the 5' RACE reads with MiXCR, one entry per CDR3 protein. The data hold 450,000 to 650,000 distinct CDR3 sequences, with more than 20% observed a single time. The CDR3 extends over 21 amino acids. V shed 3 bases and J 0 bases; nucleotides not matched to a gene: 17. Germline V gene lookup returns CDR1 MDHEN and CDR2 SYDVKM. This clonotype was detected only a few times. This sample was also put to use in a study of T cells of mothers and their children.

This clonotype was obtained from a boy aged 5-17 years in good health. The source material was blood. The V call is TRBV28, the J call TRBJ2-1; 10 nucleotides line up with TRBD2. In DNA form, the CDR3 reads TGTGCCAGCAGTTTTTGGGGGCCCACGGGAAGCGGGAGGGCCTCCTACAATGAGCAGTTCTTC. This sequence encodes CASSFWGPTGSGRASYNEQFF. The variable domain in full, with the rest retrieved from reference TRBV28 and TRBJ2-1, is DVKVTQSSRYLVKRTGEKVFLECVQDMDHENMFWYRQDPGLGLRLIYFSYDVKMKEKGDIPEGYSVSREKKERFSLILESASTNQTSMYLCASSFWGPTGSGRASYNEQFFGPGTRLTVL.